Listed here are 6 T cell receptor beta chains from one sample, sequenced in a study of T cell responses to AZD1222 COVID-19 vaccine. The data were produced by immunoSEQ multiplex PCR, yet TCRdb's version contains in-frame clones alone and is incomplete. Seen here are about 100,000 clones, approximately 87% observed once, and the top ten hold 9.5% to 13%. The sequencing used peripheral blood, collected 28 days after the second AZD1222 dose. These receptors were collected from an adult who received the AZD1222 COVID-19 vaccine.

V gene TRBV28 combines with J gene TRBJ1-1; D is ambiguous. This CDR3 contains 14 residues. V was shortened by 3 bases and J by 0 bases, with 8 bases between the two germline ends. Germline CDR1 is MDHEN and CDR2 is SYDVKM. The CDR3 protein is CASSFSQLNTEAFF. The CDR3 region has the DNA TGTGCCAGCAGTTTTTCTCAGCTGAACACTGAAGCTTTCTTT.

This clone came up once. V gene TRBV19 combines with J gene TRBJ2-3, with 9 bases identical to TRBD2. V lost 5 bases, J lost 9 bases, and 6 bases stayed unmatched. Germline V CDR1 and CDR2: LNHDA, SQIVND (reference sequence). This CDR3 region has 13 residues. The CDR3 is CASSLVAGATQYF. CDR3 coding DNA: TGTGCCAGTAGTTTAGTAGCGGGGGCCACGCAGTATTTT.

The chain combines TRBV18 with TRBJ2-5; the D gene could be TRBD1 or TRBD2 (7 bases each). Germline CDR1 reads KGHSH; CDR2 reads LQKENI. V shed 1 base and J shed 4 bases, with 13 bases lying between them. This CDR3 contains 15 residues. The CDR3 coding sequence is TGTGCCAGCTCACCACTACAGGGGAGGGGAGAGACCCAGTACTTC. Its translation: CASSPLQGRGETQYF. The whole variable domain, remainder taken from reference TRBV18 and TRBJ2-5, is NAGVMQNPRHLVRRRGQEARLRCSPMKGHSHVYWYRQLPEEGLKFMVYLQKENIIDESGMPKERFSAEFPKEGPSILRIQQVVRGDSAAYFCASSPLQGRGETQYFGPGTRLLVL.

This chain links TRBV24-1 with TRBJ2-5; D is unresolved. The V end was cut by 6 bases, the J end by 4 bases, with 5 bases between. The CDR3 loop spans 11 amino acids. The germline gives CDR1 KGHDR, CDR2 SFDVKD. CDR3 DNA: TGTGCCACCAGTCACGGAGAGACCCAGTACTTC. Its protein product is CATSHGETQYF.

The V gene is TRBV6-5, the J gene TRBJ1-2; D is ambiguous. Per the germline V gene, CDR1 is MNHEY and CDR2 is SVGAGI. The V end lost 6 bases, the J end lost 7 bases, and 21 bases lay between the germline ends. The CDR3 is 15 residues long. Written as DNA, the CDR3 is TGTGCCAGCAGCCTTTTATCCGGACCCGACGGTGGCTACACCTTC. Protein: CASSLLSGPDGGYTF.

The gene calls are TRBV19 and TRBJ2-7; 10 positions agree with TRBD1. The germline V gene encodes CDR1 LNHDA and CDR2 SQIVND (reference sequence). After removal of 4 bases from V and 6 bases from J, the junction contained 9 bases not matched to a gene. The CDR3 loop spans 15 amino acids. The CDR3 DNA is TGTGCCAGTAGTAACCCCGGGGACAGGGGTGCCGAGCAGTACTTC. It translates to CASSNPGDRGAEQYF.